Presented here are 30 T cell receptor beta chains from one specimen sequenced in a study of blood T cells in healthy people across ages. A second 7 to 11 cycle PCR used barcoded and J-beta primers. TCRdb used MiXCR to reprocess the 5' RACE reads, holding one entry per CDR3 protein. The table includes about 1.6 million distinct CDR3 sequences, roughly 32% detected once. Sequencing was done on a sample of blood. These receptor sequences come from a woman in her twenties or thirties in good health.

In this sample, this clonotype turned up a few times. A much more abundant neighbour one base away suggests this may be a read error. The J gene is TRBJ2-3, the V gene TRBV20-1; D gene unclear. The V gene's germline CDR1 is DFQATT and CDR2 SNEGSKA (reference sequence). This CDR3 is 15 amino acids long. The V end lost 3 bases, the J end lost 0 bases, and 13 bases lay between the germline ends. CDR3 nucleotides: TGCAGTGCTAGCAAGTGGGCGACAAGCACAGATACGCAGTATTTT. This encodes CSASKWATSTDTQYF.

This clonotype showed up many times. This chain joins TRBV5-5 and TRBJ1-2; weak D call: TRBD1 (5 bases). CDR1 is SGHKS and CDR2 is YYEKEE in the germline V gene (reference sequence). The CDR3 length is 15 residues. V was shortened by 4 bases and J by 4 bases, with 17 bases between the two germline ends. CDR3 sequence reads: CASSPWVRDRYGYTF. The CDR3 nucleotides are TGTGCCAGCAGCCCTTGGGTTCGGGACCGCTATGGCTACACCTTC.

The chain recombines TRBV7-3 with TRBJ2-3, with TRBD1 matching over 7 bases. The CDR3 runs to 15 residues. Germline V gives CDR1 SGHTA, CDR2 FQGTGA. V gave up 3 bases and J gave up 6 bases; unmatched junction bases: 9. CDR3 sequence: CASSLNRGPGDTQYF. The CDR3 DNA reads as TGTGCCAGCAGCTTGAACAGGGGCCCCGGGGATACGCAGTATTTT.

The chain combines TRBV5-1 with TRBJ2-5; TRBD2 matches at 9 bases. The junction had 6 bases not matched to a gene; V was cut back by 1 base and J by 5 bases. The germline CDR1 and CDR2 sequences are SGHRS and YFSETQ. This CDR3 is built from 15 residues. The CDR3 DNA reads TGCGCCAGCAGCTTGAAGAGCGGGAGGAGGGAGACCCAGTACTTC. Translation gives CASSLKSGRRETQYF.

This clonotype came up many times. The rearrangement uses TRBV29-1 and TRBJ1-6, with D hard to call. CDR3 length equals 13 residues. Trimming left V 4 bases short and J 2 bases short, with 6 bases between. Germline CDR1 and CDR2: SQVTM and ANQGSEA. This chain's CDR3 is CSVAQAYNSPLHF. For the CDR3, the DNA is TGCAGCGTTGCTCAGGCCTATAATTCACCCCTCCACTTT.

In its sample, this clonotype was seen a few times. The chain has TRBV5-1 and TRBJ1-1; D unclear. Germline V lookup: CDR1 SGHRS, CDR2 YFSETQ. The CDR3 length is 13 residues. V dropped 7 bases and J dropped 0 bases, with 10 bases sitting between them. The CDR3: CASYSGMNTEAFF. The CDR3 DNA follows: TGCGCCAGCTATTCGGGGATGAACACTGAAGCTTTCTTT.

V and J are TRBV3-1 and TRBJ2-7; 8 bases match TRBD2. This CDR3 has 15 amino acids. CDR1 is LGHDT, CDR2 YNNKEL, per germline (reference sequence). Trimming took 0 bases from V and 5 from J; bases not matched to a gene: 6. CDR3 amino acids: CASSQEEAGVHEQYF. CDR3 sequence (DNA): TGTGCCAGCAGCCAAGAGGAAGCGGGGGTACACGAGCAGTACTTC.

This clonotype was seen only once. The junction departs from the called germline gene at one end, perhaps through a read error. This CDR3 reads CASSLLAGGSNEHFF. DNA of the CDR3: TGCGCCAGCAGCTTACTAGCGGGGGGAAGTAATGAGCACTTCTTC. The chain has TRBV5-1 and TRBJ2-1, with 12 nucleotides matching TRBD2. Germline CDR1 is SGHRS and CDR2 is YFSETQ. This CDR3 comprises 15 residues.

The V call is TRBV10-2, the J call TRBJ2-3; D gene ambiguous. The CDR3 is made up of 14 amino acids. V lost 7 bases, J lost 4 bases, and 15 bases lay in between. The germline V gene encodes CDR1 WSHSY and CDR2 SAAADI. CDR3 in DNA: TGCGCCAGCAAAACGGGTCCATTCTCAGATACGCAGTATTTT. As protein: CASKTGPFSDTQYF.

Regarding this clonotype: The junction departs from germline at one end; a sequencing error may be responsible. This chain's CDR3 is CSAGRRLSSGNTRYF. The CDR3 DNA follows: TGCAGTGCGGGGCGCCGGTTGAGCTCTGGAAACACCAGATATTTT. V and J are TRBV20-1 and TRBJ1-3, with a tentative D call TRBD1 (5 bases). CDR3 length: 15 amino acids. Looked up from germline, CDR1 is DFQATT and CDR2 is SNEGSKA (reference sequence).

The V gene is TRBV30, the J gene TRBJ1-2, with D tentatively TRBD1 (6 bases). CDR1 GTSNPN and CDR2 SVGIG come from the germline V gene (reference sequence). The CDR3 extends over 13 amino acids. This CDR3 reads CAREGGLYDGYTF. The CDR3, as DNA: TGTGCGCGAGAGGGGGGCCTCTATGATGGCTACACCTTC.

This clonotype was seen a few times. The chain uses TRBV20-1 and TRBJ2-5, with D tentatively TRBD1 (6 bases). V was shortened by 6 bases and J by 1 base, with 9 bases between the two germline ends. CDR1 DFQATT and CDR2 SNEGSKA come from the germline V gene (reference sequence). This CDR3 has 12 amino acids. CDR3 sequence reads: CSALGAQETQYF. The CDR3 DNA is TGCAGTGCCCTGGGGGCCCAAGAGACCCAGTACTTC.

This clonotype occurred many times. The chain has TRBV29-1 and TRBJ1-2, with a possible D match to TRBD1 (5 bases). Germline loops: CDR1 SQVTM, CDR2 ANQGSEA. V lost 4 bases, J lost 4 bases, and 13 bases lay in between. This CDR3 spans 13 amino acids. Here the CDR3 DNA reads TGCAGCGTTGGGCGACAGTCTAGCTATGGCTACACCTTC. Residues: CSVGRQSSYGYTF.

CDR3 loop: CASSLAEGGYGYTF. The CDR3, as DNA: TGTGCCAGCAGCTTAGCAGAAGGGGGGTATGGCTACACCTTC. V gene TRBV7-6 combines with J gene TRBJ1-2; possible D gene TRBD1, 6 bases. CDR3 length: 14 residues. V was trimmed by 0 bases and J by 5 bases, leaving 10 bases between them. Germline CDR1 and CDR2: SGHVS and FNYEAQ. The full variable domain, rest sourced from reference TRBV7-6 and TRBJ1-2, is GAGVSQSPRYKVTKRGQDVALRCDPISGHVSLYWYRQALGQGPEFLTYFNYEAQQDKSGLPNDRFSAERPEGSISTLTIQRTEQRDSAMYRCASSLAEGGYGYTFGSGTRLTVV.

The sample holds many counts of this clonotype. The genes are TRBV20-1 and TRBJ2-5; 8 bases agree with TRBD2. The J segment lost 7 bases and the V segment lost 3 bases, leaving 7 bases of the junction unmatched. CDR1 DFQATT and CDR2 SNEGSKA come from the germline V gene (reference sequence). The CDR3 runs to 13 residues. Here the CDR3 reads CSASKRETGTQYF. The CDR3 bases are TGCAGTGCTAGTAAGCGGGAGACTGGGACCCAGTACTTC.

This clonotype was observed at least ten times. This sequence joins TRBV6-6 and TRBJ2-1, with D perhaps matching TRBD1 (5 bases). Trimming shortened V by 2 bases and J by 6 bases, and 5 bases separated the two germline ends. CDR3 length equals 12 residues. Germline V gene data show CDR1 as MNHNY and CDR2 as SVGAGI (reference sequence). CDR3 nucleotide sequence: TGTGCCAGCAGTTACACAGGCAATGAGCAGTTCTTC. Translation gives CASSYTGNEQFF.

This sequence joins TRBV27 and TRBJ1-2; tentatively, D is TRBD1 (5 bases). This CDR3 has 14 amino acids. Trimming removed 3 bases at V and 5 bases at J, with 13 bases between. Germline V CDR1 and CDR2: MNHEY, SMNVEV (reference sequence). Written as DNA, the CDR3 is TGTGCCAGCAGTTTTGGCCGGGGCGAATATGGCTACACCTTC. Translated: CASSFGRGEYGYTF.

The chain carries TRBV28 and TRBJ2-5; weak D call: TRBD2 (6 bases). CDR3 length: 15 residues. Germline CDR1 MDHEN, CDR2 SYDVKM. V gave up 2 bases and J gave up 11 bases, with 21 bases separating them. CDR3 amino acids: CASSLGTLRGNEQYF. The CDR3 DNA is TGTGCCAGCAGTTTAGGGACTCTTAGGGGCAATGAGCAGTACTTC.

The V gene is TRBV7-9, the J gene TRBJ2-5; 10 bases are a match to TRBD2. Germline V lookup: CDR1 SEHNR, CDR2 FQNEAQ (reference sequence). The length of the CDR3 is 15 residues. V lost 4 bases, J lost 4 bases, and 6 bases stayed unmatched. The CDR3 DNA is TGTGCCAGCAGCTCGGCTAGCGGGGGAAGAGAGACCCAGTACTTC. This gives the protein CASSSASGGRETQYF.

This clonotype was counted a few times. The rearrangement links TRBV6-1 to TRBJ2-6; tentative D call: TRBD1 (5 bases). CDR3 size: 16 residues. The V and J ends lost 5 bases and 4 bases respectively, with 15 bases between them. CDR1 is MNHNS, CDR2 SASEGT, per germline. CDR3 residues: CASSFNPGPGANVLTF. In DNA, the CDR3 is TGTGCCAGCAGTTTTAATCCAGGGCCCGGGGCCAACGTCCTGACTTTC.

The chain uses TRBV13 and TRBJ1-4; possibly TRBD1 for D (6 bases). The CDR3 sequence is 16 residues long. CDR1 is PRHDT and CDR2 is FYEKMQ in the germline V gene (reference sequence). V was cut by 2 bases and J by 6 bases, with 16 bases left in between. Written as DNA, the CDR3 is TGTGCCAGCAGCTTACGGTCTGGGGGGCGGGATGAAAAACTGTTTTTT. This translates into CASSLRSGGRDEKLFF.

The V call is TRBV28, the J call TRBJ1-2; D is unclear. This CDR3 region has 13 residues. Germline CDR1 MDHEN, CDR2 SYDVKM. Trimming shortened V by 6 bases and J by 8 bases, and 16 bases separated the two germline ends. CDR3 coding DNA: TGTGCCAGCAGCCTGGAAATCCCTCTGGGCTACACCTTC. Encoded protein: CASSLEIPLGYTF.

This clonotype was counted many times. The chain uses TRBV10-3 and TRBJ2-7; tentatively, D is TRBD1 (6 bases). V was shortened by 3 bases and J by 0 bases, with 15 bases between the two germline ends. The CDR3 totals 16 residues. Germline CDR1 is ENHRY and CDR2 is SYGVKD. CDR3 region: CAISDTARQDSYEQYF. The CDR3 DNA reads TGTGCCATCAGTGATACGGCGAGACAGGACTCCTACGAGCAGTACTTC.

This chain connects TRBV5-6 to TRBJ1-1; 8 positions agree with TRBD1. There are 14 residues in the CDR3. V lost 2 bases, J lost 3 bases, and 3 bases stayed unmatched. The V gene's germline CDR1 is SGHDT and CDR2 YYEEEE. CDR3 DNA sequence: TGTGCCAGCAGCTTACAGGGGGTTGACACTGAAGCTTTCTTT. This sequence encodes CASSLQGVDTEAFF.

Of note for this clonotype: A much larger clone differs from this one at a single base, so this may be a read error. The rearrangement links TRBV10-3 to TRBJ2-1; D might be TRBD1 or TRBD2, each matching 5 bases. The germline V gene encodes CDR1 ENHRY and CDR2 SYGVKD. The CDR3 consists of 13 residues. Trimming left V 8 bases short and J 7 bases short, with 15 bases between. DNA of the CDR3: TGTGCCATCCCGGGGCCAGAGGGGAATGAGCAGTTCTTC. It codes for CAIPGPEGNEQFF.

This clonotype has a handful of counts. The chain recombines TRBV10-3 with TRBJ1-5; D is possibly TRBD2 (7 bases). The DNA end favors TRBJ2-3, so the J call may be wrong. CDR1 is ENHRY, CDR2 SYGVKD, per germline. The CDR3 extends over 14 amino acids. The CDR3 loop is CVSSESGGNQPQYF. The CDR3 DNA follows: TGTGTCTCCTCCGAATCGGGGGGCAATCAGCCCCAGTATTTT.

A word on this clonotype: The junction departs from the called germline gene at one end, perhaps through a read error. The chain recombines TRBV10-3 with TRBJ1-2; D ambiguous. This CDR3 contains 19 residues. The germline gives CDR1 ENHRY, CDR2 SYGVKD. The CDR3 DNA reads as TGCGCCATCACCCATCGGGCCCCGAATGGCCCACAAAGTAACTATGGCTACACCTTC. Its protein product is CAITHRAPNGPQSNYGYTF.

V and J are TRBV30 and TRBJ1-2; D is unclear. The CDR3 covers 15 residues. Germline CDR1 reads GTSNPN; CDR2 reads SVGIG (reference sequence). V was pared by 5 bases and J by 1 base, with 17 bases between. This CDR3 reads CAWESWMDINYGYTF. The CDR3 nucleotides read TGTGCCTGGGAGTCCTGGATGGATATTAACTATGGCTACACCTTC. Complete variable domain (other parts from reference TRBV30 and TRBJ1-2): SQTIHQWPATLVQPVGSPLSLECTVEGTSNPNLYWYRQAAGRGLQLLFYSVGIGQISSEVPQNLSASRPQDRQFILSSKKLLLSDSGFYLCAWESWMDINYGYTFGSGTRLTVV.

This chain connects TRBV6-1 to TRBJ1-1, with 8 bases lining up with TRBD1. The trim removed 7 bases at V and 1 base at J, leaving 5 bases unmatched. This CDR3 spans 14 amino acids. Germline V CDR1 and CDR2: MNHNS, SASEGT. The CDR3 DNA reads TGTGCCAGCAAGATTACAGGGGGGAACACTGAAGCTTTCTTT. Encoded protein: CASKITGGNTEAFF.

This clonotype occurred a few times. The chain has TRBV20-1 and TRBJ2-3, with 10 positions matching TRBD2. Germline V gene data show CDR1 as DFQATT and CDR2 as SNEGSKA (reference sequence). J gave up 5 bases and V 1 base, and 12 bases lay outside the gene matches. CDR3 length: 17 residues. CDR3 region: CSARGLAGDSREDTQYF. CDR3 in DNA: TGCAGTGCTAGAGGGCTAGCGGGAGACTCTCGGGAAGATACGCAGTATTTT.